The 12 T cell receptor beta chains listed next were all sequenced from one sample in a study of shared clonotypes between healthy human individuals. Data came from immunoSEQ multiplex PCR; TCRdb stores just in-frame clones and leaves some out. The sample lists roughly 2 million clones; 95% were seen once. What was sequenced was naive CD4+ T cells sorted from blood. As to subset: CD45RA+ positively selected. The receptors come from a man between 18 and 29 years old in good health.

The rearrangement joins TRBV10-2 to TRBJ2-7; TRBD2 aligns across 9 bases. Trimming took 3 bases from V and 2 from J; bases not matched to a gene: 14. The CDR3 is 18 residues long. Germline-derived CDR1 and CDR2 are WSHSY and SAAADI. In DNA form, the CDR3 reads TGCGCCAGCAGTGATCAAATAGGACGCGGGAGGGCGGCCTACGAGCAGTACTTC. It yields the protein CASSDQIGRGRAAYEQYF.

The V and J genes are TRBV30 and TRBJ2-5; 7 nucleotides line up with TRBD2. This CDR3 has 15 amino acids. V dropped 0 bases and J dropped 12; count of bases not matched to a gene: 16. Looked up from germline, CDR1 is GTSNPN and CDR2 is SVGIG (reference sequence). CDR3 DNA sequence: TGTGCCTGGAGTGTGGGGGGGACCGTCAAGGCAAAAGAGTACTTC. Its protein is CAWSVGGTVKAKEYF.

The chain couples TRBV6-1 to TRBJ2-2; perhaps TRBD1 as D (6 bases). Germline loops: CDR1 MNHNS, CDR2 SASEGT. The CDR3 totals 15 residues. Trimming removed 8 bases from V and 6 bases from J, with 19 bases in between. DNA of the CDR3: TGTGCCAGCCAGACAGGCCTACGGATCCCCGGGGAGCTGTTTTTT. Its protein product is CASQTGLRIPGELFF.

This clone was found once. CDR3: CASSLRYSTEAFF. CDR3 DNA: TGTGCCAGCAGCCTACGTTACAGTACTGAAGCTTTCTTT. This chain links TRBV7-2 with TRBJ1-1; D is unresolved. V was clipped by 5 bases and J by 5 bases, with 12 bases between them. This CDR3 has 13 amino acids. Germline V gene lookup returns CDR1 SGHTA and CDR2 FQGNSA.

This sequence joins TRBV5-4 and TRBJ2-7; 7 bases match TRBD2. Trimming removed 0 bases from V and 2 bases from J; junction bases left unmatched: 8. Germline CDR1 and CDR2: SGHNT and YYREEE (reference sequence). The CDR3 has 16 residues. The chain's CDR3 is CASSLAGGSRAYEQYF. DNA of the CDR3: TGTGCCAGCAGCTTGGCTGGCGGGAGTAGGGCCTACGAGCAGTACTTC.

In nucleotides, the CDR3 is TGTGCCAGCAGCTTATCGGAGCGGGGGGTCGGGACCCAGTACTTC. This codes for CASSLSERGVGTQYF. The V and J genes are TRBV7-2 and TRBJ2-5; 9 positions agree with TRBD2. The CDR3 has 15 amino acids. Germline CDR1 and CDR2: SGHTA and FQGNSA. Unmatched junction bases numbered 8, after V lost 2 bases and J lost 7 bases.

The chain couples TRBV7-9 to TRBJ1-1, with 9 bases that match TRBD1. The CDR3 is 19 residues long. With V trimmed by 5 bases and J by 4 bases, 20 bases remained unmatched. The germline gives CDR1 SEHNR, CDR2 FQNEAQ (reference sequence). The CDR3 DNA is TGTGCCAGCAGCCCACGGTGGGGGACAGGGATGGGTCTGGGCACTGAAGCTTTCTTT. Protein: CASSPRWGTGMGLGTEAFF.

The CDR3 bases are TGCAGCGTTGTCCCTAGCGGGAGTAGTGGGTACGAGCAGTACTTC. It is translated as CSVVPSGSSGYEQYF. The chain recombines TRBV29-1 with TRBJ2-7, with 10 bases matching TRBD2. CDR1 and CDR2 (germline): SQVTM, ANQGSEA. This CDR3 has 15 residues. V lost 4 bases to trimming and J lost 4 bases; unmatched junction nucleotides: 10.

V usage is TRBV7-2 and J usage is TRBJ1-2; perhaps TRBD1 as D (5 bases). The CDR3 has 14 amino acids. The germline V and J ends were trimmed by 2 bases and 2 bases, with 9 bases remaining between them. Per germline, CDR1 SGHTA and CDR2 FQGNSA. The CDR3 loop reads CASSLIRVNYGYTF. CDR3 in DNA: TGTGCCAGCAGCTTAATCAGGGTCAACTATGGCTACACCTTC.

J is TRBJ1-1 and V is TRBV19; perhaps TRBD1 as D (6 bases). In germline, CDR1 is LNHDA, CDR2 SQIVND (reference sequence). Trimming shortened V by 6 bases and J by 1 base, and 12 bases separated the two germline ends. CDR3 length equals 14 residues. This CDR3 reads CASRPQGQNTEAFF. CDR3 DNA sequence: TGTGCCAGTAGGCCCCAGGGACAGAACACTGAAGCTTTCTTT.

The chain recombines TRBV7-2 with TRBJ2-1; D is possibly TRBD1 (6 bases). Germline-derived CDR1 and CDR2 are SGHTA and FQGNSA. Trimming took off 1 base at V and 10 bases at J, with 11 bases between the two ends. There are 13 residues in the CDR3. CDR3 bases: TGTGCCAGCAGCTTAGGTCTTAGGGGGGAGCAGTTCTTC. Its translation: CASSLGLRGEQFF.

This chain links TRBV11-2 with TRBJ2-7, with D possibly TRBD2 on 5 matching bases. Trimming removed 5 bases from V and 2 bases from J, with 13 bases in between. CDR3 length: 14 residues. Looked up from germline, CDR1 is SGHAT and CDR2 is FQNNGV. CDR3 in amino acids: CASSDPGLTYEQYF. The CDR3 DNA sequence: TGTGCCAGCAGCGACCCTGGACTGACCTACGAGCAGTACTTC.